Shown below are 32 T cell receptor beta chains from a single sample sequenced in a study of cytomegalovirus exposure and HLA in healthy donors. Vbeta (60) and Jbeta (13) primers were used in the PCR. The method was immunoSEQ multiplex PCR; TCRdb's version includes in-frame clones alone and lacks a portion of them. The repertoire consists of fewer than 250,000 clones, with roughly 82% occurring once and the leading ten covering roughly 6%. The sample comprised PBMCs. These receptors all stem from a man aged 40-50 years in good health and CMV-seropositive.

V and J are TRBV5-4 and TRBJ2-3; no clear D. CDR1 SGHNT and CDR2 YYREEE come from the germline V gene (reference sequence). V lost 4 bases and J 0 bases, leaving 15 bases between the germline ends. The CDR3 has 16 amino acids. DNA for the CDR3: TGTGCCAGCAGCCCACAGCTGAGTTCTAGCACAGATACGCAGTATTTT. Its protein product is CASSPQLSSSTDTQYF.

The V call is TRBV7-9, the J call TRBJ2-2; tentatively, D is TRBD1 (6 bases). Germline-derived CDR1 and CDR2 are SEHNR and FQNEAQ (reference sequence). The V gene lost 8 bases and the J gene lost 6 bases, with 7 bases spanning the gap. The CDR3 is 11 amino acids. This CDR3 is CASGGPGELFF. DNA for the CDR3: TGTGCCAGCGGGGGCCCCGGGGAGCTGTTTTTT.

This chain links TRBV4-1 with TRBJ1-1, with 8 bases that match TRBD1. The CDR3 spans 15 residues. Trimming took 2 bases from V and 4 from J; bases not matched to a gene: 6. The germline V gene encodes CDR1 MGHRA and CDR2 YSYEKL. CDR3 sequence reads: CASSQHQGAGTEAFF. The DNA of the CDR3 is TGCGCCAGCAGCCAACATCAGGGGGCGGGCACTGAAGCTTTCTTT.

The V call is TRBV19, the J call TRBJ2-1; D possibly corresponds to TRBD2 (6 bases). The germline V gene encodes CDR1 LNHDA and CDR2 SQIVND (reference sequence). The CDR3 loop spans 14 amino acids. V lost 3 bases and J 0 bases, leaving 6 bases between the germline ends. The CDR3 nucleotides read TGTGCCAGTAGTATGGGGGGCTCCTACAATGAGCAGTTCTTC. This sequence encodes CASSMGGSYNEQFF.

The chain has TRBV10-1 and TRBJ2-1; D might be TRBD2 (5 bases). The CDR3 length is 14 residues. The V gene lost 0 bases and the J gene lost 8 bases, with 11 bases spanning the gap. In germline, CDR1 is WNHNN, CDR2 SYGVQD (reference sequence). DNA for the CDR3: TGCGCCAGCAGTGAGTCGTTACTAGGCTATGAGCAGTTCTTC. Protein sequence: CASSESLLGYEQFF.

CDR3 DNA sequence: TGTGCCAGCAGTTTCCACAGGGGGAAAAGGGGCAATGAGCAGTTCTTC. Translation gives CASSFHRGKRGNEQFF. The genes are TRBV6-5 and TRBJ2-1, with 8 bases identical to TRBD1. The CDR3 length is 16 residues. CDR1 is MNHEY and CDR2 is SVGAGI in the germline V gene. The junction had 11 bases not matched to a gene; V was cut back by 4 bases and J by 6 bases.

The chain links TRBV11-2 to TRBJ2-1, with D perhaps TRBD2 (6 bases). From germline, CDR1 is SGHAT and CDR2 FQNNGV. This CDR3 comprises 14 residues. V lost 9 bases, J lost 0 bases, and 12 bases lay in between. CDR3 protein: CASGGFNSYNEQFF. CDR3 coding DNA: TGTGCCAGTGGGGGGTTCAACTCCTACAATGAGCAGTTCTTC.

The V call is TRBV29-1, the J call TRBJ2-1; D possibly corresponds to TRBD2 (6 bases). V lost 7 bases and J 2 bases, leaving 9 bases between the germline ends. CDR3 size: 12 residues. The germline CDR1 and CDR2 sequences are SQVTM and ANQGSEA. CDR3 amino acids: CSGASAYNEQFF. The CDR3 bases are TGCAGCGGGGCTAGCGCCTACAATGAGCAGTTCTTC.

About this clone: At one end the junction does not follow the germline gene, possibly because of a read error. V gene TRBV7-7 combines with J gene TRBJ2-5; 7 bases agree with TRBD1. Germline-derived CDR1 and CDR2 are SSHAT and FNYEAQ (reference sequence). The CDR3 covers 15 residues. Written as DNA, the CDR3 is TGTGCTAGCAGCTCGACAGGGAAGGGCCAAGAGACCCAGTACTTC. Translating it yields CASSSTGKGQETQYF.

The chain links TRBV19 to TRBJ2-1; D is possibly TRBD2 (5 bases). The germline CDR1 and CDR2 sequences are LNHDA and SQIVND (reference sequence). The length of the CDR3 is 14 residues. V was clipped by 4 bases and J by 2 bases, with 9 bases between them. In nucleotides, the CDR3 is TGTGCCAGTAGTAGCGGGTCCGCCTACAATGAGCAGTTCTTC. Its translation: CASSSGSAYNEQFF.

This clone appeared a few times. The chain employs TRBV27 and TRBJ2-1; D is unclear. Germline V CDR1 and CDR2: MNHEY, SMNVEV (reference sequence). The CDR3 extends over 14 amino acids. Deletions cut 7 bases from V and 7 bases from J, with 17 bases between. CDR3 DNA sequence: TGTGCCAGCAAAGTGGGTCGACTGGATAATGAGCAGTTCTTC. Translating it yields CASKVGRLDNEQFF.

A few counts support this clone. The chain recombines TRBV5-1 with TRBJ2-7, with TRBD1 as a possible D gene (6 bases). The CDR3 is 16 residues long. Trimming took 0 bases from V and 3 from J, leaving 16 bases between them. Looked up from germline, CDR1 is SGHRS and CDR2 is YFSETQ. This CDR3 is CASSLALTSRGYEQYF. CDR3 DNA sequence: TGCGCCAGCAGCTTGGCCTTAACAAGCAGGGGCTACGAGCAGTACTTC.

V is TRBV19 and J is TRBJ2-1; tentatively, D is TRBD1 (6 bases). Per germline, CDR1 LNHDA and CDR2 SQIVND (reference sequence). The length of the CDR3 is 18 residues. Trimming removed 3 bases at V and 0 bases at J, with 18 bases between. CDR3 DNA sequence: TGTGCCAGTAGTATGGGGGCAGGAGCGCTGAGCTCCTACAATGAGCAGTTCTTC. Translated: CASSMGAGALSSYNEQFF.

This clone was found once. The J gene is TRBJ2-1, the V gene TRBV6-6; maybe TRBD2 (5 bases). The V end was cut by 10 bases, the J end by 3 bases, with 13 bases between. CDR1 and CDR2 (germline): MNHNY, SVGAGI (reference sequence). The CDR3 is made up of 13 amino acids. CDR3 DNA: TGTGCCACCTTATCCGGGGTCTACAATGAGCAGTTCTTC. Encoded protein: CATLSGVYNEQFF.

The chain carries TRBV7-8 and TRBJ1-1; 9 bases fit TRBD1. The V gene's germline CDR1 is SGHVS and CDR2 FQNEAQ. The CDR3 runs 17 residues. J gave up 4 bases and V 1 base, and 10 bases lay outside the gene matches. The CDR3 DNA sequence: TGTGCCAGCAGCTTAGGGCTCCGGGACAGGGCGGGCACTGAAGCTTTCTTT. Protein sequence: CASSLGLRDRAGTEAFF.

The CDR3 DNA reads as TGTGCCAGTCGGCCTGGGGGCGAAGAGACCCAGTACTTC. It specifies CASRPGGEETQYF. J is TRBJ2-5 and V is TRBV2; D perhaps matches TRBD1 (6 bases). V shed 9 bases and J shed 3 bases, with 14 bases lying between them. The CDR3 runs 13 residues. From germline, CDR1 is SNHLY and CDR2 FYNNEI.

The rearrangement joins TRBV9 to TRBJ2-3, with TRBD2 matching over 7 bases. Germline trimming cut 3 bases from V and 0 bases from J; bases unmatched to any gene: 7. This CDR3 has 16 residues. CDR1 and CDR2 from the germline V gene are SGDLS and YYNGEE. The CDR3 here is CASSAGLVSSTDTQYF. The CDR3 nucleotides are TGTGCCAGCAGCGCCGGACTAGTGTCTAGCACAGATACGCAGTATTTT.

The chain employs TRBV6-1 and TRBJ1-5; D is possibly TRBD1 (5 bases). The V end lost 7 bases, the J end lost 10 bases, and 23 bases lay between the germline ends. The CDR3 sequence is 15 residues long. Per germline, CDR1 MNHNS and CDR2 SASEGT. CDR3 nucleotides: TGTGCCAGCATGATCGGGGGTACCGCGGGGGGACCCCAGCATTTT. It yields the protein CASMIGGTAGGPQHF.

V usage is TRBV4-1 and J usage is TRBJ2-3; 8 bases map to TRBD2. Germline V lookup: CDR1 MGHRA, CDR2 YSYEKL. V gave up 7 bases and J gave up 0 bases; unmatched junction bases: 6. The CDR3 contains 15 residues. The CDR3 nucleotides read TGCGCCAGCACCTGGACTAGCCCTAGCACAGATACGCAGTATTTT. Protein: CASTWTSPSTDTQYF.

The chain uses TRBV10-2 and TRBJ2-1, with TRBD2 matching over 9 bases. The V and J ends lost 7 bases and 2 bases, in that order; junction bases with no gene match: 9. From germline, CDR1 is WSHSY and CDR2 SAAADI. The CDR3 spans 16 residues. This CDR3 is CASTFSGSDTYNEQFF. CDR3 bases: TGCGCCAGCACCTTTAGCGGGAGCGATACCTACAATGAGCAGTTCTTC.

The CDR3: CATSSPRTGENGYTF. The CDR3 DNA follows: TGTGCCACCAGCAGTCCCAGGACAGGGGAGAATGGCTACACCTTC. The chain recombines TRBV15 with TRBJ1-2; 9 bases align to TRBD1. This CDR3 comprises 15 residues. V trimming: 3 bases; J trimming: 6 bases; junction bases outside the gene matches: 8. Germline CDR1 reads LNHNV; CDR2 reads YYDKDF (reference sequence).

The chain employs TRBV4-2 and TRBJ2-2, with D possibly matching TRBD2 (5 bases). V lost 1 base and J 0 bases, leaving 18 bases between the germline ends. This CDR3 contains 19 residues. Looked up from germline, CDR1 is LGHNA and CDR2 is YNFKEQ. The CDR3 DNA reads TGTGCCAGCAGCCAAGCCGCGAGGAGGTTGGTAACGAACACCGGGGAGCTGTTTTTT. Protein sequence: CASSQAARRLVTNTGELFF.

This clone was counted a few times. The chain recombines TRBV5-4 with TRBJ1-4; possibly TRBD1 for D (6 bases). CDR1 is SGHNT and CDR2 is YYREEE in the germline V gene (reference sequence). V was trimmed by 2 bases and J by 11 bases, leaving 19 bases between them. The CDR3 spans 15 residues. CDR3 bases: TGTGCCAGCAGCTTAAGCAGTACAGGGACATACAAACTGTTTTTT. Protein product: CASSLSSTGTYKLFF. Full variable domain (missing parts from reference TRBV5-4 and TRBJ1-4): ETGVTQSPTHLIKTRGQQVTLRCSSQSGHNTVSWYQQALGQGPQFIFQYYREEENGRGNFPPRFSGLQFPNYSSELNVNALELDDSALYLCASSLSSTGTYKLFFGSGTQLSVL.

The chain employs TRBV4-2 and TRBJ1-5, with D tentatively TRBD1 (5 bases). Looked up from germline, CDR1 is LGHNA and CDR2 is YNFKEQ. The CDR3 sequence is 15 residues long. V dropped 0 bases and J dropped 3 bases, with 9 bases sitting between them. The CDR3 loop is CASSQDRVVNQPQHF. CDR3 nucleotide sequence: TGTGCCAGCAGCCAAGACAGGGTGGTCAATCAGCCCCAGCATTTT.

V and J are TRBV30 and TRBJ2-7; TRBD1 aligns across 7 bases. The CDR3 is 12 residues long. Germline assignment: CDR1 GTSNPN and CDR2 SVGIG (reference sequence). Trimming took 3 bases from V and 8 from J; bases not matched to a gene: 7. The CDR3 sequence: CAWSLDRVQQYF. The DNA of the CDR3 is TGTGCCTGGAGCCTCGACAGGGTGCAGCAGTACTTC.

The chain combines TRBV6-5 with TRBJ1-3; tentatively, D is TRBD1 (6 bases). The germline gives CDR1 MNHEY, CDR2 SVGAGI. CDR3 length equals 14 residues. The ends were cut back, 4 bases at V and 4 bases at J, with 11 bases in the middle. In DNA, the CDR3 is TGTGCCAGCAGTTCACAGGGAAGAGGAAACACCATATATTTT. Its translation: CASSSQGRGNTIYF.

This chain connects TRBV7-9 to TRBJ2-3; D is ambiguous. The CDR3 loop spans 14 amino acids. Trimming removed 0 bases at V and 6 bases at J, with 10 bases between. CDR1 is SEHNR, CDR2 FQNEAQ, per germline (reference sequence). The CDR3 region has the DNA TGTGCCAGCAGCTTAGCGTTGGCCACCGATACGCAGTATTTT. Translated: CASSLALATDTQYF.

DNA for the CDR3: TGTGCCAGCAGCCCCACAGGACGTGGCTACACCTTC. Its protein is CASSPTGRGYTF. This chain joins TRBV2 and TRBJ1-2; the D gene is possibly TRBD1 (5 bases). The length of the CDR3 is 12 residues. From germline, CDR1 is SNHLY and CDR2 FYNNEI. Trimming shortened V by 6 bases and J by 7 bases, and 12 bases separated the two germline ends.

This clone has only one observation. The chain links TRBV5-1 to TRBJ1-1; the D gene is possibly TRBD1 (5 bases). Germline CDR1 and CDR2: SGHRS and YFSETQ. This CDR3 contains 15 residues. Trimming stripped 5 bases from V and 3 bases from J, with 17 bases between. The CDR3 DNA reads TGCGCCAGCAGGAATCTGGGACTTATGGACACTGAAGCTTTCTTT. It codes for CASRNLGLMDTEAFF.

The CDR3 nucleotides are TGTGCCAGTAGTATAGTGAGATACAATGAGCAGTTCTTC. Amino acid sequence: CASSIVRYNEQFF. V gene TRBV19 combines with J gene TRBJ2-1; no clear D gene. The CDR3 contains 13 residues. V dropped 1 base and J dropped 4 bases, with 5 bases sitting between them. In germline, CDR1 is LNHDA, CDR2 SQIVND (reference sequence).

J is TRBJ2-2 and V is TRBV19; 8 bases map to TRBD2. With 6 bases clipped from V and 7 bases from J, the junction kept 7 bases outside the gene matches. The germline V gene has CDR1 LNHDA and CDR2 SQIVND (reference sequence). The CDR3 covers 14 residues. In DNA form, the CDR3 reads TGTGCCAGTAGACCGGGACTAGGAGTCGGGGAGCTGTTTTTT. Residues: CASRPGLGVGELFF.

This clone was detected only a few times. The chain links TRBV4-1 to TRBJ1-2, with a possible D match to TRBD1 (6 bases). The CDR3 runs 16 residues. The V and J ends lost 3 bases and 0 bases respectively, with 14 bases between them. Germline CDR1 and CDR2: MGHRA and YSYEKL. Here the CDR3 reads CASSQGAAEANYGYTF. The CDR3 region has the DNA TGCGCCAGCAGCCAGGGGGCGGCGGAAGCTAACTATGGCTACACCTTC.